The entry that follows covers one TCR beta chain sequence. Antigen unknown. This record comes from a study of T cell responses to AZD1222 COVID-19 vaccine. In germline, CDR1 is SGHNT, CDR2 YYREEE (reference sequence). The CDR3 sequence is 16 residues long. V dropped 0 bases and J dropped 4; count of bases not matched to a gene: 6. General study results and limits: There were repertoire samples only from the period after the peak T cell response. It should be noted that donors were predominantly white British and more often female, and clonal diversity was possibly underestimated.

TCRdb's table, derived via immunoSEQ multiplex PCR, lists solely in-frame clones and lacks some. The table lists 80,000 or so clones, 70% to 90% of them singletons. The chain recombines TRBV5-4 with TRBJ2-1; 8 positions agree with TRBD2. The sequencing used peripheral blood, collected on day 0 of AZD1222 vaccination. The receptor was isolated from an adult in good health. The CDR3 DNA is TGTGCCAGCAGCTTGGGGGCTAGCGGGCGATACAATGAGCAGTTCTTC. It translates to CASSLGASGRYNEQFF.